One sample yielded the 2 T cell receptor beta chains listed below, sequenced in a study of T cell responses to AZD1222 COVID-19 vaccine. Libraries were prepared by immunoSEQ multiplex PCR; TCRdb keeps only in-frame clonotypes and omits some of them. Of roughly 84,000 clones in the sample, 70% to 90% were seen once. The sample in question was peripheral blood, obtained on day 0 of AZD1222 vaccination. The receptors come from an adult in good health.

V usage is TRBV5-4 and J usage is TRBJ2-3; 9 nucleotides agree with TRBD1. The junction had 6 bases not matched to a gene; V was cut back by 1 base and J by 3 bases. The CDR3 has 16 residues. Germline CDR1 is SGHNT and CDR2 is YYREEE (reference sequence). This chain's CDR3 is CASSLWGGQGTDTQYF. CDR3 nucleotide sequence: TGTGCCAGCAGCTTGTGGGGGGGACAGGGAACAGATACGCAGTATTTT.

The gene calls are TRBV20-1 and TRBJ1-2; unclear D gene. This CDR3 has 9 amino acids. Germline lookup yields CDR1 DFQATT and CDR2 SNEGSKA (reference sequence). With 7 bases removed from V and 8 bases from J, the gap between germline ends came to 8 bases. This CDR3 is CSVPEGYTF. The CDR3 DNA sequence: TGCAGTGTTCCCGAGGGCTACACCTTC.